A selection of T cell receptor beta chains follows, all from one sample in a study of vaccination effects on CD4 cells after COVID-19. Generated by immunoSEQ multiplex PCR, the TCRdb table keeps only in-frame clones and is missing some. The sample carries about 52,000 clones, more than 70% recorded once. For these TCRs, the target antigens are not known. The input for sequencing was CD4+ T cells from PBMCs cultured with HCoV-OC43 spike peptides, taken before COVID-19 vaccination. All receptors derive from a human donor who received a COVID-19 vaccine. Both conserved end residues are part of each CDR3. D genes are given only for firm matches. Rows may omit the clone size; those that give it use once, few, many or a size class.

D: TRBD1
size: few
J: TRBJ1-3
V: TRBV5-1
DNA: TGCGCCAGCAGCCCAGGGGGCTCTGGAAACACCATATATTTT
CDR3: CASSPGGSGNTIYF

D: -
size: once
J: TRBJ2-1
V: TRBV29-1
DNA: TGCAGCGTTGATCGGCGCGGGAACAATGAGCAGTTCTTC
CDR3: CSVDRRGNNEQFF

D: TRBD2
size: -
J: TRBJ2-3
V: TRBV7-3
DNA: TGTGCCAGCAGCTCCCCTATAGCGGGGGGGCAAGATACGCAGTATTTT
CDR3: CASSSPIAGGQDTQYF

D: -
size: few
J: TRBJ1-2
V: TRBV30
DNA: TGTGCCTGGAGTTTCGAGCCGGGACCAAACTATGGCTACACCTTC
CDR3: CAWSFEPGPNYGYTF

D: -
size: -
J: TRBJ2-3
V: TRBV4-3
DNA: TGCGCCAGCAGCCAAGATCCTAGGGGAGGAACAGATACGCAGTATTTT
CDR3: CASSQDPRGGTDTQYF

D: TRBD1
size: -
J: TRBJ1-5
V: TRBV5-1
DNA: TGCGCCAGCAGCTTGTCAGGGGGCCTCAATCAGCCCCAGCATTTT
CDR3: CASSLSGGLNQPQHF

D: TRBD2
size: -
J: TRBJ2-2
V: TRBV7-2
DNA: TGTGCCAGCAGCTTATATAGCGGGGGGAACACCGGGGAGCTGTTTTTT
CDR3: CASSLYSGGNTGELFF

D: TRBD1
size: -
J: TRBJ2-3
V: TRBV18
DNA: TGTGCCAGCTTGGGACAGGACACAGATACGCAGTATTTT
CDR3: CASLGQDTDTQYF

D: -
size: few
J: TRBJ1-2
V: TRBV15
DNA: TGTGCCACCAGCAGGGGGACGGAGCAGTATGGCTACACCTTC
CDR3: CATSRGTEQYGYTF

D: -
size: -
J: TRBJ1-2
V: TRBV5-8
DNA: TGTGCCAGCAGTCAGGGTTATGCTAGAGATGGCTACACCTTC
CDR3: CASSQGYARDGYTF

D: -
size: once
J: TRBJ1-3
V: TRBV28
DNA: TGTGCCAGCAGTTTGGGAAACACCATATATTTT
CDR3: CASSLGNTIYF

D: TRBD2
size: -
J: TRBJ2-5
V: TRBV5-1
DNA: TGCGCCAGCAGCTTAGTAGCGGGGACCTACCAAGAGACCCAGTACTTC
CDR3: CASSLVAGTYQETQYF

D: TRBD1
size: -
J: TRBJ1-2
V: TRBV24-1
DNA: TGTGCCACCAGTGACTGGACAGGCAACTATGGCTACACCTTC
CDR3: CATSDWTGNYGYTF

D: -
size: -
J: TRBJ2-6
V: TRBV2
DNA: TGTGCCAGCAGGGGGGCCGGCATTTTCAGGGCCTCTGGGGCCAACGTCCTGACTTTC
CDR3: CASRGAGIFRASGANVLTF

D: -
size: few
J: TRBJ1-5
V: TRBV28
DNA: TGTGCCAGCAGCTCTGGACAAGTCCTCCAGCCCCAGCATTTT
CDR3: CASSSGQVLQPQHF

D: -
size: -
J: TRBJ1-5
V: TRBV19
DNA: TGTGCCTCTACACTAGGCAATCAGCCCCAGCATTTT
CDR3: CASTLGNQPQHF

D: -
size: -
J: TRBJ2-5
V: TRBV18
DNA: TGTGCCAGCTCACCACAGACAGGCTCGGAGACCCAGTACTTC
CDR3: CASSPQTGSETQYF

D: TRBD1
size: -
J: TRBJ2-3
V: TRBV2
DNA: TGTGCCAGCAGTGAAGGCTGGACAGGTTCGAAATATTTT
CDR3: CASSEGWTGSKYF

D: -
size: -
J: TRBJ2-2
V: TRBV7-3
DNA: TGTGCCAGCAGCATTAGTTCGGGGGTGTCCGGGGAGCTGTTTTTT
CDR3: CASSISSGVSGELFF